This T cell receptor beta chain was obtained from a study of beta chain features in type 1 diabetes. This clone was seen many times. Its specificity is not known. The germline V gene has CDR1 SEHNR and CDR2 FQNEAQ (reference sequence). Trimming removed 3 bases from V and 6 bases from J; junction bases left unmatched: 8. This CDR3 region has 14 residues. Study-level points and caveats: Small HLA sub-analyses could not settle whether HLA shapes TCRB rearrangement.

Every bit of the isolated RNA underwent reverse transcription, so sequencing read expressed TCRB transcripts. Using immunoSEQ multiplex PCR, the repertoire was profiled, and TCRdb retains in-frame clones only, with some absent. The sample comprises 350,000 to 450,000 clones, over 11% of which are singletons, and approximately 0.035% rests with the top ten. Material: naive CD4+ T cells from blood. This TCR was recovered from a man aged 25-40 years in good health. The J gene is TRBJ2-7, the V gene TRBV7-9; 7 bases map to TRBD1. CDR3 sequence: CASSLGSTGSEQYF. The CDR3 DNA follows: TGTGCCAGCAGCTTGGGATCGACAGGGTCCGAGCAGTACTTC.